This TCR beta chain was identified during a study of regulatory T cells in long-lasting Graves disease. CDR3-region Arm-PCR and iRepertoire HTBI primers produced the TCR beta libraries. TCRdb re-called the multiplex PCR reads with MiXCR, one entry per CDR3 protein. The sample records fewer than 500,000 distinct CDR3 sequences, about 17% being singletons. This clonotype was seen many times. The CDR3 is made up of 14 amino acids. Germline assignment: CDR1 DFQATT and CDR2 SNEGSKA (reference sequence). Trimming removed 0 bases at V and 0 bases at J, with 9 bases between. Documented time point: newly diagnosed GD, antithyroid drugs for less than 3 months. The authors made the TCR library using RNA they extracted from PBMCs. These data also featured in a second study, about T cells in Graves' hyperthyroidism and ophthalmopathy.

Source: peripheral blood mononuclear cells (PBMCs), taken at new diagnosis, from a patient treated with antithyroid drugs. This sequence originates from a man in his forties or fifties with Graves disease. The rearrangement uses TRBV20-1 and TRBJ2-7; D possibly corresponds to TRBD2 (6 bases). The CDR3 DNA reads TGCAGTGCTAGAGATTACGGGAGCTCCTACGAGCAGTACTTC. It specifies CSARDYGSSYEQYF.